This T cell receptor beta chain was recorded in a study of T cells in Graves' hyperthyroidism and ophthalmopathy. RNA transcripts were the template for amplifying TCR beta CDR3 regions. HTBI primers drove first-round RT-PCR of the TCR CDR3. In TCRdb, the multiplex PCR reads were re-called with MiXCR into one record per CDR3 protein. The sample has some 400,000 distinct CDR3 sequences; approximately 13% are singletons. This clonotype was seen many times. The V segment lost 4 bases and the J segment 5 bases; nucleotides outside the gene matches: 8. The CDR3 runs to 15 residues. The receptor comes from a man aged 25 to 40 with Graves' hyperthyroidism that later progressed to Graves' ophthalmopathy. Sequencing was carried out using blood. The chain has TRBV12-3 or TRBV12-4 and TRBJ2-7, with 10 positions matching TRBD1. This CDR3 reads CASSSRDRGGNEQYF. In nucleotides, the CDR3 is TGTGCCAGCAGTTCGAGGGACAGGGGAGGTAACGAGCAGTACTTC.